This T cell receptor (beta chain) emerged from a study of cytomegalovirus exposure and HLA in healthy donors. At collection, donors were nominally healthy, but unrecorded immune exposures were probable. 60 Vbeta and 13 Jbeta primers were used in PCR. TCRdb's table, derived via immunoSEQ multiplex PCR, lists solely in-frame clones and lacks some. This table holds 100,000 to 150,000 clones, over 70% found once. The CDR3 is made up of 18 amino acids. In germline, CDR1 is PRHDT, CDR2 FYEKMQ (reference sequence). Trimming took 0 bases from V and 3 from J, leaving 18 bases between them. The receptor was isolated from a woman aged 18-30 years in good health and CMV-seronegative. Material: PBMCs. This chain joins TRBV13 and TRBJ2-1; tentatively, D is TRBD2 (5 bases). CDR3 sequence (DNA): TGTGCCAGCAGCTTAGGCGGTGTAGGGAGCATCTTCTACAATGAGCAGTTCTTC. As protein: CASSLGGVGSIFYNEQFF.